This T cell receptor beta chain was observed in a study of response to subunit inactivated influenza vaccine. Study-wide results and caveats: Authors suggested few new T cells are recruited by each seasonal influenza vaccination.

The germline gives CDR1 SQVTM, CDR2 ANQGSEA. Trimming cost V 3 bases and J 7 bases, with 11 bases left between them. CDR3 size: 12 residues. TCRdb redid the calling of the RT-PCR reads with MiXCR, one entry per CDR3 protein. The profile shows some 640,000 distinct CDR3 sequences, 14% of them singletons. Comment on this clonotype: The antigen is undetermined.

The sequence derives from a man aged 50 to 60 who received an inactivated influenza vaccine. The rearrangement joins TRBV29-1 to TRBJ2-3, with TRBD2 as a possible D gene (6 bases). The starting material was PBMCs from blood, obtained around 15 days before vaccination. The CDR3, as DNA: TGCAGCGTTGATCTAGCGACCAATACGCAGTATTTT. It codes for CSVDLATNTQYF.